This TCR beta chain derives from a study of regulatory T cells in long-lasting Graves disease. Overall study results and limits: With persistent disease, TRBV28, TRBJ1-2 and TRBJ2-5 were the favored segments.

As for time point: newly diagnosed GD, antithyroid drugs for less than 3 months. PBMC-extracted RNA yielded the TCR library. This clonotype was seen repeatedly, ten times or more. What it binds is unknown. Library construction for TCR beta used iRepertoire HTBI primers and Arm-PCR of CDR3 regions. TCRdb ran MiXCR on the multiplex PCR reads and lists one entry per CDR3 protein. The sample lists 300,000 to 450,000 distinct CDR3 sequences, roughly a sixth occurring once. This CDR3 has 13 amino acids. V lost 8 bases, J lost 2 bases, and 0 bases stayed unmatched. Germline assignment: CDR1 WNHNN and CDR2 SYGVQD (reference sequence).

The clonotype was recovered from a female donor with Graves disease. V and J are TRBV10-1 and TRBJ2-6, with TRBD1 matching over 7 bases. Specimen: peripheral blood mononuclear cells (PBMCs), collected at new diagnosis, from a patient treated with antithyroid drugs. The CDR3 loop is CASGTAGANVLTF. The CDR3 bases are TGCGCCAGCGGGACAGCTGGGGCCAACGTCCTGACTTTC.